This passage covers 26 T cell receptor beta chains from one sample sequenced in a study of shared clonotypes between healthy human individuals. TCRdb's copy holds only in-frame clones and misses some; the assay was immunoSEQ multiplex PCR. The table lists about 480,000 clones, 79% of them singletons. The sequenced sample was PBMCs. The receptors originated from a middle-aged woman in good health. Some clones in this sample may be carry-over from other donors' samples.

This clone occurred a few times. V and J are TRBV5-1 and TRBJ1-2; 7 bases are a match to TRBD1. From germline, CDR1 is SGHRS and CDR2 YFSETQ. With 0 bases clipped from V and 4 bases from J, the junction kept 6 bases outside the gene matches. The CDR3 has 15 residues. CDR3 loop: CASSLAATGSYGYTF. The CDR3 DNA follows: TGCGCCAGCAGCTTGGCCGCGACAGGGAGCTATGGCTACACCTTC.

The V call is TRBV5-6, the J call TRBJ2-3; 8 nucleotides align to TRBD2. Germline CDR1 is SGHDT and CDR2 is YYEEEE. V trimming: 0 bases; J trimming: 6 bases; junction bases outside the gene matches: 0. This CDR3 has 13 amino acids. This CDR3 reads CASSLAGGDTQYF. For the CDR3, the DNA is TGTGCCAGCAGCTTGGCGGGAGGGGATACGCAGTATTTT.

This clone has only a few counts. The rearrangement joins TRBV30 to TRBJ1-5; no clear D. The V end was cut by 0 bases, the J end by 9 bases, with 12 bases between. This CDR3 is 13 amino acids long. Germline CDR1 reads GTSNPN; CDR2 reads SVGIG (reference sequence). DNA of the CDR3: TGTGCCTGGAGTGTACCAACGGAGGCGCCCCAGCATTTT. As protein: CAWSVPTEAPQHF.

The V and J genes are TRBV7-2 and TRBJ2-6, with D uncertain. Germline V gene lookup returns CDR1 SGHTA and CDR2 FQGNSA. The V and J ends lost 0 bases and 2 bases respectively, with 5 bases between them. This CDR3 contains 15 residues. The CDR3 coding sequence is TGTGCCAGCAGCTTAGCCAGCCCTGGGGCCAACGTCCTGACTTTC. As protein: CASSLASPGANVLTF. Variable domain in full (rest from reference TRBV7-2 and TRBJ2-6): GAGVSQSPSNKVTEKGKDVELRCDPISGHTALYWYRQSLGQGLEFLIYFQGNSAPDKSGLPSDRFSAERTGGSVSTLTIQRTQQEDSAVYLCASSLASPGANVLTFGAGSRLTVL.

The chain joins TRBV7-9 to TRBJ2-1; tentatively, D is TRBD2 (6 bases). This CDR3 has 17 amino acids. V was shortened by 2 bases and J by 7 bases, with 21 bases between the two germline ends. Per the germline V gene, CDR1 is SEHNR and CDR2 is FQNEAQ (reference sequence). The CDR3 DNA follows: TGTGCCAGCAGCTTATTCGGAGGGACGGGGTTGGGGAATGAGCAGTTCTTC. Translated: CASSLFGGTGLGNEQFF.

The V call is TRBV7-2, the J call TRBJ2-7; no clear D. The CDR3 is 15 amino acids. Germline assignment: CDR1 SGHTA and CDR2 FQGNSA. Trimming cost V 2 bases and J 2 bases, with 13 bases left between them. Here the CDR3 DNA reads TGTGCCAGCAGCTTATATTCGGCCCCGACCTACGAGCAGTACTTC. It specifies CASSLYSAPTYEQYF.

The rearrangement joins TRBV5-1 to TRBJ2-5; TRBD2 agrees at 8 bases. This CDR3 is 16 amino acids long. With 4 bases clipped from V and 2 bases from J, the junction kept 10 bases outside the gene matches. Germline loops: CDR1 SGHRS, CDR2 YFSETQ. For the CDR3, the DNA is TGCGCCAGCAGCCCGGGGGGGGCAACCCAACAAGAGACCCAGTACTTC. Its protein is CASSPGGATQQETQYF.

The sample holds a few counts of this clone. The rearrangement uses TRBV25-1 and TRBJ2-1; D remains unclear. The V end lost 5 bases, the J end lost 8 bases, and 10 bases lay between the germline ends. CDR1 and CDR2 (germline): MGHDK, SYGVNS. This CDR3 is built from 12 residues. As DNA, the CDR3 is TGTGCCAGCAGTCACATGTTCGATGAGCAGTTCTTC. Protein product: CASSHMFDEQFF.

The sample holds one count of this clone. DNA of the CDR3: TGTGCCACCAGCAGAGAGCTGGACAACATTCAGTACTTC. Its protein is CATSRELDNIQYF. The chain is built from TRBV15 and TRBJ2-4; no reliable D call. CDR1 LNHNV and CDR2 YYDKDF come from the germline V gene (reference sequence). The CDR3 runs 13 residues. Trimming removed 0 bases at V and 7 bases at J, with 7 bases between.

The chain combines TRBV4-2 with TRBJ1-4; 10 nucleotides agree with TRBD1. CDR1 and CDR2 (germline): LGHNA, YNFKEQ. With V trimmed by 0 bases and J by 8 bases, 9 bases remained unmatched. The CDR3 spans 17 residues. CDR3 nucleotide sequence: TGTGCCAGCAGCCAAGATAGGGGGACAGGGGTGGGAGAAAAACTGTTTTTT. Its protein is CASSQDRGTGVGEKLFF.

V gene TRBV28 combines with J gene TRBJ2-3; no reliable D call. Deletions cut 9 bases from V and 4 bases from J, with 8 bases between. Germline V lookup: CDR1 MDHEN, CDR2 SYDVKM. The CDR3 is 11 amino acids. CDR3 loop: CASSTADTQYF. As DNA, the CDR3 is TGTGCCAGTTCAACGGCAGATACGCAGTATTTT.

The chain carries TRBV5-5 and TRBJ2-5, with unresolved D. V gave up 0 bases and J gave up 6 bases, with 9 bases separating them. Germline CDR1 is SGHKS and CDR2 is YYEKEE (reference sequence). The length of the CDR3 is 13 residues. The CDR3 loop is CASSLDMAQTQYF. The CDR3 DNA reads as TGTGCCAGCAGCTTGGATATGGCGCAGACCCAGTACTTC.

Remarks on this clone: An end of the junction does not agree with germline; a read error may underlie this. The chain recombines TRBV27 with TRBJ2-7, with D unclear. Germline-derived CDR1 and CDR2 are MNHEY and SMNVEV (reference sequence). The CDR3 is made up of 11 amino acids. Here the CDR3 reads CASSSTYEQCF. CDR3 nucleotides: TGTGCCAGCAGTTCTACCTACGAGCAGTGCTTC.

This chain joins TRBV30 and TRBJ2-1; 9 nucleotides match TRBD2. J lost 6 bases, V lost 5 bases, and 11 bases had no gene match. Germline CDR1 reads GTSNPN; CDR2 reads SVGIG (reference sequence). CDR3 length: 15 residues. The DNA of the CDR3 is TGTGCCTGGGCCGCCGGGACTAGCCCCCTCAATGAGCAGTTCTTC. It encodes CAWAAGTSPLNEQFF.

The CDR3 protein is CASSLGEDTGELFF. The DNA of the CDR3 is TGTGCCAGCAGCCTGGGGGAGGACACCGGGGAGCTGTTTTTT. This chain uses TRBV11-3 with TRBJ2-2, with D possibly TRBD2 on 6 matching bases. The V and J ends lost 5 bases and 3 bases respectively, with 10 bases between them. The CDR3 totals 14 residues. Germline V CDR1 and CDR2: SGHNT, YENEEA. The full variable domain, completed using reference TRBV11-3 and TRBJ2-2, is EAGVVQSPRYKIIEKKQPVAFWCNPISGHNTLYWYLQNLGQGPELLIRYENEEAVDDSQLPKDRFSAERLKGVDSTLKIQPAELGDSAVYLCASSLGEDTGELFFGEGSRLTVL.

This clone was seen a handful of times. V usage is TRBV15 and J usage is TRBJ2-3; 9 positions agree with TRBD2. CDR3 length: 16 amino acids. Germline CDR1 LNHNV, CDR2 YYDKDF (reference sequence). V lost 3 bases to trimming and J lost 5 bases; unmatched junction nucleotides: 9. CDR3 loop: CATSSVSGSGRDTQYF. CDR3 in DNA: TGTGCCACCAGCAGCGTCAGTGGTAGCGGGAGAGATACGCAGTATTTT.

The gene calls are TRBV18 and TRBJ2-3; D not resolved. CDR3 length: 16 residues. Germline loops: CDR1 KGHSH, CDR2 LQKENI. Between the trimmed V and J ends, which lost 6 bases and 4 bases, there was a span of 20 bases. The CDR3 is CASSPTLRAPPDTQYF. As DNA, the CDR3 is TGTGCCAGCTCTCCTACTTTGAGAGCTCCTCCAGATACGCAGTATTTT.

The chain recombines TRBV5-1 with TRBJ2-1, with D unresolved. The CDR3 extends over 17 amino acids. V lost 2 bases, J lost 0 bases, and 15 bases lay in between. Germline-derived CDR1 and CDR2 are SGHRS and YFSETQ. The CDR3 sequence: CASSLTVLSSSYNEQFF. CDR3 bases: TGCGCCAGCAGCTTAACGGTGCTCTCTAGCTCCTACAATGAGCAGTTCTTC.

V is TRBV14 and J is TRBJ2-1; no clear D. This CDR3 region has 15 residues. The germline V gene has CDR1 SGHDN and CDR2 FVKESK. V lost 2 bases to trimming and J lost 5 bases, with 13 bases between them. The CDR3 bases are TGTGCCAGCAGCCAAAACCACTGGGCCAACAATGAGCAGTTCTTC. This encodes CASSQNHWANNEQFF.

CDR3 nucleotide sequence: TGTGCCAGCAGCCCACTAACCCATGGGGAGACCCAGTACTTC. It is translated as CASSPLTHGETQYF. The chain couples TRBV7-7 to TRBJ2-5, with no clear D. V gave up 5 bases and J gave up 5 bases, with 15 bases separating them. The CDR3 contains 14 residues. Germline loops: CDR1 SSHAT, CDR2 FNYEAQ (reference sequence).

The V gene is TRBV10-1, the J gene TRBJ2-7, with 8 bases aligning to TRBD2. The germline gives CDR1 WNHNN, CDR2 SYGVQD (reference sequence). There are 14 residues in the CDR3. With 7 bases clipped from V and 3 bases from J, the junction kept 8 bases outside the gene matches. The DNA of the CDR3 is TGCGCCAGCACCCATAGCGGGGACGGCTACGAGCAGTACTTC. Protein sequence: CASTHSGDGYEQYF.

The CDR3 sequence is CASVRAENTGELFF. The CDR3 nucleotides read TGTGCCAGTGTCCGAGCGGAGAACACCGGGGAGCTGTTTTTT. The chain employs TRBV19 and TRBJ2-2; D may be TRBD2 (5 bases). The CDR3 has 14 amino acids. The V gene's germline CDR1 is LNHDA and CDR2 SQIVND (reference sequence). Trimming stripped 8 bases from V and 1 base from J, with 11 bases between.

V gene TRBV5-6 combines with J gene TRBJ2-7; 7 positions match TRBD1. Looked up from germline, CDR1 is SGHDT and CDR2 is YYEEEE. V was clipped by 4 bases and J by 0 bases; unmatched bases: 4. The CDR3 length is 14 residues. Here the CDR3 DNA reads TGTGCCAGCAGCCGGCCAGGGGGCTCCTACGAGCAGTACTTC. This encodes CASSRPGGSYEQYF.

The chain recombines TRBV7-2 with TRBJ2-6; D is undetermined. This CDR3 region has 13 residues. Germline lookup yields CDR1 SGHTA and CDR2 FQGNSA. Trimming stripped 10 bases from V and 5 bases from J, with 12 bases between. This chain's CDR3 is CATKVGWANVLTF. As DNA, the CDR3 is TGTGCCACCAAAGTCGGTTGGGCCAACGTCCTGACTTTC.

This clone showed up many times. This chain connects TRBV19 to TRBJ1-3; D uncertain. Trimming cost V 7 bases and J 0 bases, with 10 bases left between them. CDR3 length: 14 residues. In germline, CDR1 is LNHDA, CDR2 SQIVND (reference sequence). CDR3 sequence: CASTGFLSGNTIYF. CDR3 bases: TGTGCCAGTACGGGGTTCCTCTCTGGAAACACCATATATTTT. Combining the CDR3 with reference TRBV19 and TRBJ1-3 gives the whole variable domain DGGITQSPKYLFRKEGQNVTLSCEQNLNHDAMYWYRQDPGQGLRLIYYSQIVNDFQKGDIAEGYSVSREKKESFPLTVTSAQKNPTAFYLCASTGFLSGNTIYFGEGSWLTVV.

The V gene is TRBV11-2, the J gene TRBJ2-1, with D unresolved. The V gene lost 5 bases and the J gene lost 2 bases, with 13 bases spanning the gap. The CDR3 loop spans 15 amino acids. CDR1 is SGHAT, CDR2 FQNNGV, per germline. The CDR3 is CASSPFEGPYNEQFF. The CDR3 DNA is TGTGCCAGCAGCCCCTTCGAAGGCCCCTACAATGAGCAGTTCTTC.